This T cell receptor (beta chain) was identified during a study of lymphopenia after photon versus proton radiotherapy. Study-level results: Relative stability marked proton patients; photon patients lost diversity and naive cells. Post-nadir TCR diversity decline inversely tracked overall survival among those who died. Only patients who died were analyzed for survival; proton advantage is unproven. After lymphocyte nadir, photon-treated repertoires showed oligoclonal expansion, especially CD8+ Temra.

This CDR3 is 12 amino acids long. The germline gives CDR1 SEHNR, CDR2 FQNEAQ (reference sequence). Notes on this clone: Its antigen is unknown. The germline gene is not matched at one end of the junction; a read error may be the cause.

Data came from immunoSEQ multiplex PCR; TCRdb stores just in-frame clones and leaves some out. The table records about 35,000 clones, about 94% of them present only once. The sequence came from a man between 60 and 75 years old with cholangiocarcinoma. Here the sequenced sample was peripheral blood, taken from a patient treated with photon-based radiotherapy. J is TRBJ2-4 and V is TRBV7-9; D is unresolved. CDR3 bases: TGTGCCAGCAGCTTAGTGTTCGGACGAAAAGACTTC. It is translated as CASSLVFGRKDF.